The 6 T cell receptor beta chains below all came from one sample that was sequenced in a study of CD8 T cells in Susac syndrome (dated by TCRdb to the late 2010s). Libraries were built with the immunoSEQ multiplex PCR assay. RNA was extracted using the RNeasy kit, and roughly 0.5 to 1 microgram was reverse transcribed with random hexamers. The public sequencing data were trimmed at Q25 with fastp and processed into clonotypes with MiXCR by TCRdb, which kept only in-frame beta chains. Duplicate CDR3 protein sequences are folded into a single record with the most common DNA and genes. A total of approximately 150,000 distinct CDR3 sequences appear in this sample, around 94% of them only once. 0.075% to 0.1% of the sample goes to the ten largest clones. The sample was CD4+ T cells from PBMCs. These receptors all come from a human donor in good health.

This clonotype occurred once. The chain uses TRBV6-2 or TRBV6-3 and TRBJ2-3; D unresolved. Trimming removed 7 bases from V and 0 bases from J, with 11 bases in between. The CDR3 sequence is 14 residues long. CDR1 is MNHEY and CDR2 is SVGEGT in the germline V gene. Here the CDR3 reads CASMAATSTDTQYF. The CDR3 region has the DNA TGTGCCAGCATGGCGGCCACTAGCACAGATACGCAGTATTTT.

V and J are TRBV20-1 and TRBJ1-5; D may be TRBD1 (6 bases). V lost 2 bases, J lost 3 bases, and 8 bases lay in between. The length of the CDR3 is 13 residues. The germline gives CDR1 DFQATT, CDR2 SNEGSKA (reference sequence). The CDR3 sequence: CSARRDTNQPQHF. The CDR3 nucleotides read TGCAGTGCTAGAAGGGACACCAATCAGCCCCAGCATTTT.

The chain employs TRBV3-1 and TRBJ2-5; D is undetermined. This CDR3 spans 16 amino acids. The germline V gene encodes CDR1 LGHDT and CDR2 YNNKEL (reference sequence). Trimming cost V 5 bases and J 5 bases, with 21 bases left between them. CDR3 sequence reads: CASSLPYSRVRETQYF. In DNA, the CDR3 is TGTGCCAGCAGCTTACCCTATTCAAGGGTTAGGGAGACCCAGTACTTC.

This rearrangement joins TRBV3-1 to TRBJ1-2; tentative D call: TRBD1 (6 bases). From germline, CDR1 is LGHDT and CDR2 YNNKEL (reference sequence). V shed 3 bases and J shed 4 bases, with 15 bases lying between them. The CDR3 spans 15 residues. The CDR3: CASSQLLDRSYGYTF. The CDR3 nucleotides read TGTGCCAGCAGCCAGCTTCTAGACAGGAGCTATGGCTACACCTTC. Full variable domain (missing parts from reference TRBV3-1 and TRBJ1-2): DTAVSQTPKYLVTQMGNDKSIKCEQNLGHDTMYWYKQDSKKFLKIMFSYNNKELIINETVPNRFSPKSPDKAHLNLHINSLELGDSAVYFCASSQLLDRSYGYTFGSGTRLTVV.

The chain is built from TRBV5-4 and TRBJ2-2; perhaps TRBD1 as D (5 bases). Trimming stripped 3 bases from V and 6 bases from J, with 18 bases between. CDR3 length equals 16 residues. Germline V gives CDR1 SGHNT, CDR2 YYREEE (reference sequence). In DNA form, the CDR3 reads TGTGCCAGCAGCTCCGGCAGGGAAGTATCAGCCGGGGAGCTGTTTTTT. This codes for CASSSGREVSAGELFF.

The chain uses TRBV2 and TRBJ2-4; TRBD2 agrees at 10 bases. There are 14 residues in the CDR3. V lost 6 bases and J lost 6; bases outside the gene matches: 5. CDR1 is SNHLY and CDR2 is FYNNEI in the germline V gene. As DNA, the CDR3 is TGTGCCAGCAGGGGGACTAGCGCATCAAACATTCAGTACTTC. Its protein product is CASRGTSASNIQYF.